This TCR beta chain came from a study of T-cell memory formation after mild COVID-19. TCRdb analysed the 5' RACE reads with MiXCR anew, one entry per CDR3 protein. Among around 340,000 distinct CDR3 sequences listed, over 10% were seen once. The clonotype was recovered from a man in his late teens or twenties who had mild COVID-19 (a few samples of this study predate the infection). Cell type and time point are not known. The sample was PBMCs or a T cell subset sorted from them (not recorded which).

The CDR3 DNA reads TGTGCCAGCTCACCAACGCAGGGGGCGAACACTGAAGCTTTCTTT. Protein sequence: CASSPTQGANTEAFF. The chain carries TRBV18 and TRBJ1-1; 8 bases map to TRBD1. CDR3 length: 15 residues. Germline V gene sequence: CDR1 KGHSH, CDR2 LQKENI. V lost 2 bases, J lost 1 base, and 3 bases stayed unmatched.